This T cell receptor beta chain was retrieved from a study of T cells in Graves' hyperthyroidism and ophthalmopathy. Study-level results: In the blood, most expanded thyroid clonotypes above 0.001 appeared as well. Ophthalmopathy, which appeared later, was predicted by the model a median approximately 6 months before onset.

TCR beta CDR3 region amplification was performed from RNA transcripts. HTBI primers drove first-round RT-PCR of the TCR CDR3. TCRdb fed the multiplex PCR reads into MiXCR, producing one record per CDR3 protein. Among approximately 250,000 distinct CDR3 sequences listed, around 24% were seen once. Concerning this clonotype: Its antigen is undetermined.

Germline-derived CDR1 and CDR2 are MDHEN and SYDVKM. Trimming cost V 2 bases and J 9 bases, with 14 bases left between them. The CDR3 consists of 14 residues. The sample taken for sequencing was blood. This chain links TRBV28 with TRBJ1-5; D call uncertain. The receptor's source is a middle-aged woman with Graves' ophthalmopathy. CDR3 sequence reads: CASSLRYIFSPQHF. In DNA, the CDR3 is TGTGCCAGCAGTTTACGCTACATTTTCTCGCCCCAGCATTTT.